The 17 T cell receptor beta chains presented below share a single source sample, sequenced in a study of control samples from healthy donors and cancer patients. TCRdb's copy holds only in-frame clones and misses some; the assay was immunoSEQ multiplex PCR. This repertoire shows about 140,000 clones, just under 95% found once; its top ten account for about 11%. The sequenced material came from blood. The receptors derive from a man aged 30 to 45 in good health.

In this sample, this clone turned up once. J is TRBJ2-1 and V is TRBV27, with D perhaps TRBD1 or TRBD2 (5 bases each). Germline V CDR1 and CDR2: MNHEY, SMNVEV (reference sequence). The V and J ends lost 2 bases and 14 bases respectively, with 19 bases between them. The CDR3 is made up of 14 amino acids. The CDR3 region is CASSLEGATPREFF. The CDR3 region has the DNA TGTGCCAGCAGTTTAGAAGGGGCGACGCCGCGGGAGTTCTTC.

This clone was picked up one time. The rearrangement links TRBV13 to TRBJ1-3; TRBD1 might be the D (5 bases). The CDR3 has 16 amino acids. Germline CDR1 and CDR2: PRHDT and FYEKMQ (reference sequence). V shed 0 bases and J shed 4 bases, with 13 bases lying between them. CDR3 sequence reads: CASSLGRQGGGNTIYF. CDR3 bases: TGTGCCAGCAGCTTAGGCCGCCAGGGCGGGGGAAACACCATATATTTT.

This clone has just a few counts. V usage is TRBV30 and J usage is TRBJ1-3; D unresolved. The germline V gene has CDR1 GTSNPN and CDR2 SVGIG (reference sequence). With 2 bases removed from V and 5 bases from J, the gap between germline ends came to 10 bases. The CDR3 totals 13 residues. The CDR3: CAWSLERRNTIYF. The DNA of the CDR3 is TGTGCCTGGAGTCTCGAGCGGCGAAACACCATATATTTT.

The CDR3 sequence: CASSLVGQAGYGYTF. CDR3 coding DNA: TGTGCCAGCAGCTTGGTGGGACAGGCCGGCTATGGCTACACCTTC. V and J are TRBV5-6 and TRBJ1-2, with 8 bases identical to TRBD1. The trim removed 0 bases at V and 4 bases at J, leaving 5 bases unmatched. The length of the CDR3 is 15 residues. CDR1 is SGHDT, CDR2 YYEEEE, per germline.

The chain employs TRBV5-4 and TRBJ1-2; TRBD1 matches 9 bases. With 3 bases clipped from V and 4 bases from J, the junction kept 10 bases outside the gene matches. The germline V gene has CDR1 SGHNT and CDR2 YYREEE (reference sequence). This CDR3 contains 16 residues. CDR3 nucleotides: TGTGCCAGCAGCTCATCCACAGGGGGCAAAGGCTATGGCTACACCTTC. Its protein is CASSSSTGGKGYGYTF.

For this clone: Other DNA sequences within the sample encode an identical CDR3. This rearrangement joins TRBV6-2 or TRBV6-3 to TRBJ2-1, with 7 bases matching TRBD2. The CDR3 spans 14 residues. The V segment lost 2 bases and the J segment 7 bases; nucleotides outside the gene matches: 5. The V gene's germline CDR1 is MNHEY and CDR2 SVGEGT. CDR3 in DNA: TGTGCCAGCAGTTACAGCGGGATCGGGAATGAGCAGTTCTTC. Protein: CASSYSGIGNEQFF.

The V gene is TRBV6-5, the J gene TRBJ1-2, with D possibly TRBD1 on 6 matching bases. Trimming removed 6 bases at V and 6 bases at J, with 20 bases between. The CDR3 contains 15 residues. CDR1 MNHEY and CDR2 SVGAGI come from the germline V gene. The CDR3 DNA is TGTGCCAGCAGATATCCGACAGGAGGTACCCATGGCTACACCTTC. Residues: CASRYPTGGTHGYTF.

The gene calls are TRBV11-2 and TRBJ2-5, with 8 bases aligning to TRBD2. Per the germline V gene, CDR1 is SGHAT and CDR2 is FQNNGV. V lost 1 base and J lost 5; bases outside the gene matches: 3. CDR3 length: 14 amino acids. CDR3 DNA: TGTGCCAGCAGCTTAGCGGGAGGGCCGGAGACCCAGTACTTC. Its protein product is CASSLAGGPETQYF.

The chain links TRBV28 to TRBJ1-5, with D hard to call. The V gene lost 1 base and the J gene lost 4 bases, with 8 bases spanning the gap. The CDR3 sequence is 14 residues long. Looked up from germline, CDR1 is MDHEN and CDR2 is SYDVKM. The CDR3 loop is CASSLSLGNQPQHF. CDR3 in DNA: TGTGCCAGCAGTTTATCATTAGGAAATCAGCCCCAGCATTTT.

V gene TRBV6-5 combines with J gene TRBJ2-1; 12 bases line up with TRBD2. The V and J ends lost 0 bases and 8 bases, in that order; junction bases with no gene match: 5. The CDR3 is made up of 16 amino acids. The germline V gene encodes CDR1 MNHEY and CDR2 SVGAGI. The CDR3 spells CASSYSILAGGDEQFF. The CDR3 DNA is TGTGCCAGCAGTTACTCGATACTAGCGGGAGGCGATGAGCAGTTCTTC.

The rearrangement uses TRBV3-1 (or the pseudogene TRBV3-2) and TRBJ1-2; 10 bases are a match to TRBD1. Per the germline V gene, CDR1 is LGHDT and CDR2 is YNNKEL (reference sequence). The CDR3 is 15 residues long. The V segment lost 1 base and the J segment 4 bases; nucleotides outside the gene matches: 3. CDR3 loop: CASSQGTGGGYGYTF. CDR3 coding DNA: TGTGCCAGCAGCCAAGGGACAGGGGGAGGCTATGGCTACACCTTC.

The chain couples TRBV3-1 (or the pseudogene TRBV3-2) to TRBJ1-1; possibly TRBD1 for D (5 bases). V gave up 6 bases and J gave up 0 bases, with 17 bases separating them. The CDR3 covers 16 residues. CDR1 and CDR2 from the germline V gene are LGHDT and YNNKEL (reference sequence). The CDR3 loop is CASSYQGASMNTEAFF. The CDR3 DNA reads TGTGCCAGCAGTTACCAAGGGGCCAGCATGAACACTGAAGCTTTCTTT.

The gene calls are TRBV5-1 and TRBJ2-1; TRBD2 agrees at 10 bases. CDR1 is SGHRS, CDR2 YFSETQ, per germline. J gave up 8 bases and V 0 bases, and 5 bases lay outside the gene matches. This CDR3 spans 15 amino acids. The CDR3 DNA reads TGCGCCAGCAGCTTGGGACTAGCGGGTTGGGATGAGCAGTTCTTC. Protein product: CASSLGLAGWDEQFF.

V and J are TRBV21-1 and TRBJ2-7; TRBD2 was called by the table and not checked on the DNA. TRBV21-1 is assigned pseudogene status. The CDR3 has 17 amino acids. CDR3 bases: TGTGCCAGCAGCAAAGAGGGGAGGAATATAGTCCCTAGTGAGCAGTACTTC. Translation gives CASSKEGRNIVPSEQYF.

The V call is TRBV28, the J call TRBJ2-1; tentative D call: TRBD1 (6 bases). The germline V gene has CDR1 MDHEN and CDR2 SYDVKM. This CDR3 contains 13 residues. V was cut by 5 bases and J by 8 bases, with 13 bases left in between. DNA for the CDR3: TGTGCCAGCAGTAGACAGGCGGTGGATGAGCAGTTCTTC. Its translation is CASSRQAVDEQFF.

The chain recombines TRBV2 with TRBJ2-2, with D hard to call. Between the trimmed V and J ends, which lost 4 bases and 0 bases, there was a span of 6 bases. There are 14 residues in the CDR3. Germline CDR1 is SNHLY and CDR2 is FYNNEI. The chain's CDR3 is CASSGSANTGELFF. The CDR3 region has the DNA TGTGCCAGCAGTGGTTCTGCGAACACCGGGGAGCTGTTTTTT. Looking up the rest from reference TRBV2 and TRBJ2-2 gives the full variable domain: EPEVTQTPSHQVTQMGQEVILRCVPISNHLYFYWYRQILGQKVEFLVSFYNNEISEKSEIFDDQFSVERPDGSNFTLKIRSTKLEDSAMYFCASSGSANTGELFFGEGSRLTVL.

The chain carries TRBV4-1 and TRBJ2-3; perhaps TRBD1 as D (5 bases). Germline CDR1 is MGHRA and CDR2 is YSYEKL. V lost 2 bases to trimming and J lost 1 base, with 10 bases between them. The CDR3 runs 15 residues. The CDR3 here is CASSQSVTGTDTQYF. As DNA, the CDR3 is TGCGCCAGCAGCCAATCTGTGACAGGCACAGATACGCAGTATTTT.